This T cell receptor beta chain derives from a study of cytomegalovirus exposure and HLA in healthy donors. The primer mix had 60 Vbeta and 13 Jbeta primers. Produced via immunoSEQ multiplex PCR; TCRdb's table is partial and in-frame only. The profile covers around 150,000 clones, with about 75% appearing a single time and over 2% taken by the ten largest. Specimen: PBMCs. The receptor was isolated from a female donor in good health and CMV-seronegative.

The DNA of the CDR3 is TGTGCCAGCAGTGGTCAGGGAAACACCATATATTTT. It is translated as CASSGQGNTIYF. The chain links TRBV2 to TRBJ1-3; D unclear. CDR1 and CDR2 from the germline V gene are SNHLY and FYNNEI. Between the trimmed V and J ends, which lost 4 bases and 4 bases, there was a span of 5 bases. The CDR3 spans 12 residues.